This T cell receptor beta chain originates from a study of blood T cell repertoires in COVID-19. This table comes from immunoSEQ multiplex PCR, and its TCRdb copy is limited to in-frame clones, with some not included. The sample shows about 200,000 clones, 70% to 90% of them seen only once. The receptor's source is a human donor in a cohort sampled during active COVID-19. Sequencing input: peripheral blood.

DNA for the CDR3: TGTGCCAGCAGCTCGACTAGCGGGAGCTCCTACGAGCAGTACTTC. It codes for CASSSTSGSSYEQYF. The genes are TRBV11-1 and TRBJ2-7; TRBD2 agrees at 12 bases. Germline loops: CDR1 SGHAT, CDR2 FQDESV (reference sequence). The CDR3 runs to 15 residues. V lost 4 bases to trimming and J lost 0 bases; unmatched junction nucleotides: 1.